This TCR beta chain came from a study of blood T cells in healthy people across ages. The ends were cut back, 4 bases at V and 6 bases at J, with 15 bases in the middle. Per the germline V gene, CDR1 is MDHEN and CDR2 is SYDVKM. CDR3 length: 14 amino acids. General study results and limits: TCR beta diversity tracked closely with naive T cell percentage.

About this clonotype itself: Antigen specificity is unknown.

For the second PCR, which ran for 7 to 11 cycles, a sample-barcoded 5' primer and a J-beta primer mix were used. The template-switch adaptor, which had 12 random nucleotides, put a tag on each cDNA molecule. TCRdb passed the 5' RACE reads through MiXCR, listing each CDR3 protein once. The sample yields nearly 800,000 distinct CDR3 sequences, around 50% seen once. This receptor was identified in a man between 35 and 55 years old in good health. Material for sequencing was blood. The chain carries TRBV28 and TRBJ1-2; D is unclear. The CDR3 is CASSSLSTTHGYTF. CDR3 nucleotides: TGTGCCAGCAGTTCCCTTTCGACTACACATGGCTACACCTTC.